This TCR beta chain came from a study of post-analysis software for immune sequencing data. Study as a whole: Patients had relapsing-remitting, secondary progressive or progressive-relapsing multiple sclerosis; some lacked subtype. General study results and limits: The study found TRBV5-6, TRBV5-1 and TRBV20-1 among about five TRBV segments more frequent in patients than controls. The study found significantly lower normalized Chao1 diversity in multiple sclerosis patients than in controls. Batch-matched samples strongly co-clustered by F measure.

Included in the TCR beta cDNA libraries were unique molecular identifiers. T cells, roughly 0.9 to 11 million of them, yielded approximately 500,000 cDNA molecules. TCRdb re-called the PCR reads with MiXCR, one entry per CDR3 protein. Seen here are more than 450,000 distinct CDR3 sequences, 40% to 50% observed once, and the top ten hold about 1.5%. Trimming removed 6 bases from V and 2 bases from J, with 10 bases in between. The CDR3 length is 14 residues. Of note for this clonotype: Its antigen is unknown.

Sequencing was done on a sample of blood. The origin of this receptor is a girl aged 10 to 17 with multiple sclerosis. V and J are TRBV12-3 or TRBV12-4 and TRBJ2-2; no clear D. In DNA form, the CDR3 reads TGTGCCAGCAGGCCGGACGGCAACACCGGGGAGCTGTTTTTT. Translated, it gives CASRPDGNTGELFF.